These 25 T cell receptor beta chains share one sample of origin, sequenced in a study of cytomegalovirus exposure and HLA in healthy donors. Only in-frame clones appear in the TCRdb table, and some are missing; sequencing was by immunoSEQ multiplex PCR. This sample yields 200,000 to 250,000 clones, of which roughly 91% are seen a single time; 1.5% to 2.5% belongs to the top ten. Sequences were obtained from PBMCs. These receptors originate from a woman between 18 and 30 years old in good health and CMV-seropositive.

This chain uses TRBV19 with TRBJ2-3; tentative D call: TRBD2 (5 bases). The CDR3 length is 14 residues. Germline V gene lookup returns CDR1 LNHDA and CDR2 SQIVND (reference sequence). V was pared by 3 bases and J by 2 bases, with 9 bases between. CDR3: CASSIGGHTDTQYF. The CDR3 region has the DNA TGTGCCAGTAGTATTGGCGGGCACACAGATACGCAGTATTTT.

The rearrangement links TRBV19 to TRBJ2-1, with 10 bases that match TRBD2. This CDR3 region has 15 residues. Germline CDR1 reads LNHDA; CDR2 reads SQIVND (reference sequence). With V trimmed by 5 bases and J by 4 bases, 5 bases remained unmatched. The CDR3 bases are TGTGCCAGTAGTCAGCGGGAGGGGATATACAATGAGCAGTTCTTC. Its translation is CASSQREGIYNEQFF. Drawing the rest from reference TRBV19 and TRBJ2-1, the complete variable domain is DGGITQSPKYLFRKEGQNVTLSCEQNLNHDAMYWYRQDPGQGLRLIYYSQIVNDFQKGDIAEGYSVSREKKESFPLTVTSAQKNPTAFYLCASSQREGIYNEQFFGPGTRLTVL.

This chain joins TRBV7-2 and TRBJ2-1, with TRBD2 matching 9 bases. Trimming at V came to 5 bases and at J to 5 bases, leaving 7 bases not matched to a gene. This CDR3 spans 15 amino acids. Germline CDR1 and CDR2: SGHTA and FQGNSA. CDR3 loop: CASSRGTSRNNEQFF. In DNA form, the CDR3 reads TGTGCCAGCAGCCGTGGGACTAGCAGAAACAATGAGCAGTTCTTC.

This chain connects TRBV2 to TRBJ1-5; the match to TRBD1 covers 7 bases. This CDR3 has 15 amino acids. V shed 8 bases, J shed 1 base, and the junction held 8 bases outside the gene matches. Germline CDR1 is SNHLY and CDR2 is FYNNEI. The CDR3 nucleotides read TGTGCCAGCGAAGCCCAACAGGGGAGCAATCAGCCCCAGCATTTT. This translates into CASEAQQGSNQPQHF.

This chain uses TRBV6-6 with TRBJ2-1; 10 bases align to TRBD1. Germline CDR1 reads MNHNY; CDR2 reads SVGAGI (reference sequence). This CDR3 spans 15 amino acids. Unmatched junction bases numbered 8, after V lost 10 bases and J lost 2 bases. CDR3 nucleotides: TGTGCCACCACTATCGGGACAGGGGCCTACAATGAGCAGTTCTTC. Translating it yields CATTIGTGAYNEQFF.

This clone came up once. This chain's CDR3 is CASSSSGTSGILVYEQYF. In DNA form, the CDR3 reads TGTGCCAGCAGTTCTTCCGGGACTAGCGGGATTCTGGTCTACGAGCAGTACTTC. The rearrangement joins TRBV28 to TRBJ2-7, with 13 bases identical to TRBD2. Germline V lookup: CDR1 MDHEN, CDR2 SYDVKM. The CDR3 is 18 amino acids. After removal of 4 bases from V and 3 bases from J, the junction contained 12 bases not matched to a gene.

The gene calls are TRBV29-1 and TRBJ1-1; possibly TRBD1 for D (5 bases). CDR1 is SQVTM, CDR2 ANQGSEA, per germline. This CDR3 contains 12 residues. Trimming stripped 4 bases from V and 4 bases from J, with 10 bases between. The CDR3 here is CSVGQGGTEAFF. The CDR3 DNA reads TGCAGCGTTGGCCAGGGCGGCACTGAAGCTTTCTTT.

This chain joins TRBV27 and TRBJ2-3, with a possible D match to TRBD2 (6 bases). The V and J ends lost 6 bases and 5 bases respectively, with 12 bases between them. Per the germline V gene, CDR1 is MNHEY and CDR2 is SMNVEV (reference sequence). CDR3 length: 13 residues. This chain's CDR3 is CASSNNGRDTQYF. DNA of the CDR3: TGTGCCAGCAGCAACAACGGGAGAGATACGCAGTATTTT.

This clone has just one count. The chain couples TRBV29-1 to TRBJ2-6; D perhaps matches TRBD2 (5 bases). The ends were cut back, 3 bases at V and 0 bases at J, with 12 bases in the middle. The CDR3 contains 16 residues. The germline V gene has CDR1 SQVTM and CDR2 ANQGSEA. CDR3 sequence (DNA): TGCAGCGTTGATCGGGGATCTAGCTCTGGGGCCAACGTCCTGACTTTC. Its protein is CSVDRGSSSGANVLTF.

This rearrangement joins TRBV4-1 to TRBJ1-3; 9 bases align to TRBD1. Trimming at V came to 1 base and at J to 6 bases, leaving 13 bases not matched to a gene. Germline V gives CDR1 MGHRA, CDR2 YSYEKL. The CDR3 is made up of 18 amino acids. CDR3 sequence reads: CASSQGPGTGTKENTIYF. The CDR3 DNA follows: TGCGCCAGCAGCCAAGGTCCCGGGACAGGGACAAAGGAAAACACCATATATTTT.

This chain connects TRBV7-2 to TRBJ2-2, with 7 bases identical to TRBD2. The CDR3 is 16 amino acids. Losses at the gene ends were 5 bases for V and 1 base for J; bases not matched to a gene: 7. CDR1 SGHTA and CDR2 FQGNSA come from the germline V gene. The CDR3 DNA reads as TGTGCCAGCAGCCTTACCAGCGGGAAGAACACCGGGGAGCTGTTTTTT. It yields the protein CASSLTSGKNTGELFF. Combining the CDR3 with reference TRBV7-2 and TRBJ2-2 gives the whole variable domain GAGVSQSPSNKVTEKGKDVELRCDPISGHTALYWYRQSLGQGLEFLIYFQGNSAPDKSGLPSDRFSAERTGGSVSTLTIQRTQQEDSAVYLCASSLTSGKNTGELFFGEGSRLTVL.

This clone was found once. The genes are TRBV18 and TRBJ2-7; TRBD1 matches at 11 bases. Per germline, CDR1 KGHSH and CDR2 LQKENI. The CDR3 is made up of 14 amino acids. V lost 6 bases, J lost 4 bases, and 5 bases stayed unmatched. The CDR3 here is CASSSGTGGYEQYF. DNA of the CDR3: TGTGCCAGCTCGTCCGGGACAGGGGGTTACGAGCAGTACTTC.

The genes are TRBV27 and TRBJ2-3; 8 nucleotides line up with TRBD2. This CDR3 region has 16 residues. Unmatched junction bases numbered 5, after V lost 3 bases and J lost 0 bases. Per germline, CDR1 MNHEY and CDR2 SMNVEV (reference sequence). Here the CDR3 DNA reads TGTGCCAGCAGTTTCTCGGCTAGCGGGAGCACAGATACGCAGTATTTT. This sequence encodes CASSFSASGSTDTQYF.

V and J are TRBV5-6 and TRBJ2-1; 15 bases match TRBD2. The CDR3 has 16 residues. J was trimmed by 9 bases and V by 2 bases; bases with no gene match: 6. Germline V lookup: CDR1 SGHDT, CDR2 YYEEEE. CDR3 coding DNA: TGTGCCAGCAGCTTCCAGGGACTAGCGGGAGGAGGTGAGCAGTTCTTC. Translating gives CASSFQGLAGGGEQFF.

This clone has only a few counts. The chain links TRBV9 to TRBJ1-2, with a possible D match to TRBD1 (5 bases). The germline CDR1 and CDR2 sequences are SGDLS and YYNGEE. The germline V and J ends were trimmed by 4 bases and 6 bases, with 16 bases remaining between them. The CDR3 is 14 amino acids. CDR3 DNA: TGTGCCAGCAGCTCGCCCAACAGGCTCCATGGCTACACCTTC. Encoded protein: CASSSPNRLHGYTF.

This chain links TRBV29-1 with TRBJ2-5; perhaps TRBD1 as D (6 bases). Germline V gene lookup returns CDR1 SQVTM and CDR2 ANQGSEA. V was trimmed by 1 base and J by 6 bases, leaving 15 bases between them. This CDR3 is 14 amino acids long. The CDR3 protein is CSVEGDIGLQTQYF. DNA of the CDR3: TGCAGCGTTGAAGGGGACATCGGGTTGCAGACCCAGTACTTC.

This sequence joins TRBV27 and TRBJ1-2, with 10 bases aligning to TRBD1. From germline, CDR1 is MNHEY and CDR2 SMNVEV (reference sequence). The CDR3 has 16 amino acids. V shed 5 bases and J 2 bases; nucleotides not matched to a gene: 8. The CDR3 region has the DNA TGTGCCAGCAGTGCATGGGGGACAGGGGTAAACTATGGCTACACCTTC. Amino acids: CASSAWGTGVNYGYTF.

The chain has TRBV30 and TRBJ2-7; a weak D match, TRBD1 (6 bases). V was trimmed by 2 bases and J by 3 bases, leaving 14 bases between them. The CDR3 totals 14 residues. Germline CDR1 and CDR2: GTSNPN and SVGIG (reference sequence). This chain's CDR3 is CAWSIGTPRYEQYF. The CDR3 DNA is TGTGCCTGGAGTATCGGGACACCTCGCTACGAGCAGTACTTC.

The rearrangement uses TRBV2 and TRBJ1-2; no clear D gene. This CDR3 is 13 amino acids long. V was cut by 1 base and J by 3 bases, with 6 bases left in between. In germline, CDR1 is SNHLY, CDR2 FYNNEI. Here the CDR3 DNA reads TGTGCCAGCAGTGAAGGGCAGGACTATGGCTACACCTTC. As protein: CASSEGQDYGYTF.

The V gene is TRBV28, the J gene TRBJ2-6, with D perhaps matching TRBD1 (6 bases). The CDR3 loop spans 14 amino acids. Deletions cut 6 bases from V and 7 bases from J, with 13 bases between. Germline lookup yields CDR1 MDHEN and CDR2 SYDVKM. CDR3 in DNA: TGTGCCAGCAGGATGCAGGGGCGAGCCAACGTCCTGACTTTC. Translation: CASRMQGRANVLTF.

The chain uses TRBV4-1 and TRBJ2-7; 9 positions agree with TRBD2. CDR1 is MGHRA and CDR2 is YSYEKL in the germline V gene. Trimming took 4 bases from V and 7 from J; bases not matched to a gene: 14. The CDR3 has 16 amino acids. CDR3 residues: CASSLRVGTSFGEQYF. CDR3 bases: TGCGCCAGCAGCCTAAGAGTTGGGACTAGCTTCGGAGAGCAGTACTTC.

The chain uses TRBV4-1 and TRBJ2-1, with D tentatively TRBD2 (6 bases). The CDR3 has 15 amino acids. Germline V gene sequence: CDR1 MGHRA, CDR2 YSYEKL. Deletions cut 0 bases from V and 8 bases from J, with 14 bases between. Here the CDR3 DNA reads TGCGCCAGCAGCCAAGAGTTCCGGGACTCGGATGAGCAGTTCTTC. Its translation is CASSQEFRDSDEQFF.

This chain connects TRBV28 to TRBJ1-1; D possibly corresponds to TRBD1 (5 bases). V lost 1 base and J 8 bases, leaving 11 bases between the germline ends. Germline assignment: CDR1 MDHEN and CDR2 SYDVKM. This CDR3 is 13 amino acids long. CDR3 sequence: CASSLSRRGEAFF. DNA for the CDR3: TGTGCCAGCAGTTTATCTCGCCGGGGGGAAGCTTTCTTT.

This rearrangement joins TRBV5-1 to TRBJ1-2; D remains unclear. In germline, CDR1 is SGHRS, CDR2 YFSETQ. The CDR3 is 14 amino acids. Trimming pared 0 bases from V and 2 bases from J, leaving 8 bases between. The CDR3 DNA is TGCGCCAGCAGCTTGGTAGCAGTAAACTATGGCTACACCTTC. This sequence encodes CASSLVAVNYGYTF.

A word on this clone: Additional DNA sequences in this sample encode the identical CDR3. The CDR3 is CASSLQGWGTEAFF. The CDR3, as DNA: TGTGCCAGCAGTTTACAGGGTTGGGGCACTGAAGCTTTCTTT. This chain uses TRBV28 with TRBJ1-1, with a possible D match to TRBD1 (5 bases). The CDR3 length is 14 residues. Germline CDR1 reads MDHEN; CDR2 reads SYDVKM. V was shortened by 2 bases and J by 4 bases, with 11 bases between the two germline ends.